Reported below is one T cell receptor (beta chain). There is no known antigen for this receptor. Base-call qualities are not available, and no considerably larger clone is one nucleotide away. The CDR3 covers 14 residues, taking in both the cysteine and the phenylalanine. Of the read, only the CDR3 DNA is kept; its 42 bases are in frame from base 1. Via the germline V gene, CDR1 is SNHLY and CDR2 FYNNEI. V is shortened by 5 bases, J by 2 bases, and the region joining them spans 10 bases. Using the deep immunoSEQ assay, multiplex PCR amplified TCR CDR3 regions from genomic DNA. Genomic DNA extracted from each cell subset was distributed evenly over all wells of several immunoSEQ 96-well plates, and each plate served as one replicate. For sorted subsets, approximately 210 ng of genomic DNA, equivalent to around 31,000 T cell genomes, went into each replicate PCR. The purified libraries were quantified using a Qubit 3.0 fluorometer, sized with a Bioanalyzer 2100, and then quantified again using the KAPA Library Quantification kit. Every immunoSEQ 96-well plate was sequenced on a dedicated single-read 150-cycle Illumina NextSeq 550 flow cell. Turning to the authors' computational methods: Because only junctional sequences without quality scores were contained in the immunoSEQ output, filtering matching that applied to full-length reads could not be performed. Sequences were annotated with PyIR, a Python wrapper for IgBLAST v1.9, using IMGT germline references to assign V/J genes and CDR3. Reads were filtered out if the reads had weak V/J assignments (E-value above 1e-6), no CDR3, stop codons, out-of-frame junctions, or ambiguous translated residues. A V3J clonotype was defined by an identical inferred V gene, J gene, and CDR3 amino acid sequence. Percentage overlap between repertoires was computed as shared unique clonotypes divided by the size of the smaller repertoire. Three approaches were used to assess repertoire richness: RTK rarefaction, the Chao1 estimator, and Recon v2.1 estimates of unobserved clonotypes. For all TCRbeta clonotypes obtained by the gDNA method from a handful of donors, generation probabilities were computed with OLGA. TCRdb limited this immuneACCESS table to in-frame rearrangements with V and J called. A share of clones is missing; checked studies link under half to unresolved V genes, and the rest is unexplained. From that table come the V and J calls and clone size; the DNA was used to work out D and trimming. The sample table contains over 1.5 million clones; only one count was recorded for 95% to 99% of them. The top ten clones comprise roughly 0.45% of the sample.

The donors were healthy, HIV-negative adults with no recently reported acute infections or vaccinations. Every donor was a Caucasian adult residing in Nashville, Tennessee, USA. CD4+ T cells were enriched by magnetic negative selection, after which naive cells were positively selected on CD45RA and the negative fraction was taken as the memory subset. Blood was obtained by leukapheresis, after which PBMCs were separated by Ficoll-Histopaque density gradient centrifugation and cryopreserved in liquid nitrogen vapor phase. Analytical flow cytometry was used to check the purity and quantity of every magnetically sorted T cell population. Each sorted fraction had its genomic DNA isolated and then quantified by UV absorbance on a Nanodrop 2000c. The source of the sample is a study of shared clonotypes between healthy human individuals (TCRdb year 2020). Describing the broader study: The cohort comprised a couple of women and a few men aged 18 to 49 years. Between about 0.85 and 8.9 billion PBMCs per donor were obtained by leukapheresis. To increase sequencing depth and limit assay-specific biases, different laboratories used diverse techniques to prepare libraries and sequence TCR repertoires. Per donor, three plates each were used for CD4 naive and CD4 memory, two for CD8 naive, and one for CD8 memory. To estimate repertoire size and how much clonotype sharing occurs between individuals, the study deeply sequenced the blood TCR repertoires of 4 to 6 healthy adults. On the study overall, not on this receptor specifically: Compared with non-shared clonotypes, clonotypes shared by all four sorted-subset donors had higher generation probabilities. Sampling was limited to blood, and TCR repertoires in tissue likely differ from TCR repertoires in blood. Naive subsets generally had larger estimated clonotype richness than memory subsets. Pairwise subsampling indicated that sequencing depth was expected to affect the degree of clonotype sharing among donors. The small number of donors limited the genetic and exposure-history diversity represented. Rarefaction of sorted-subset datasets indicated incomplete sequencing despite the large sequencing depth. Across a handful of donors, about 5% of naive CD4, 3.5% of naive CD8, about 2.3% of memory CD4, and about 0.4% of memory CD8 clonotypes were shared.

Recombination joined TRBV2 with TRBJ1-5, with TRBD1 tentatively as D gene (6 bases match). The source material was naive CD4+ T cells sorted from blood. The cell subset or site tag for this specimen amounts to: CD45RA+ positively selected. The TCR sequence derives from a man between 25 and 39 years old in good health. The CDR3 reads CASSKQGGNQPQHF. The DNA sequence reads TGTGCCAGCAGTAAACAGGGAGGCAATCAGCCCCAGCATTTT.